This record looks at one T cell receptor (beta chain) sequence and its context. These data are taken from a study of blood T cell repertoires in COVID-19. Trimming pared 5 bases from V and 3 bases from J, leaving 12 bases between. The length of the CDR3 is 13 residues. Germline CDR1 GTSNPN, CDR2 SVGIG (reference sequence). Assay used: immunoSEQ multiplex PCR; TCRdb lists only in-frame clones, some missing. The data show roughly 200,000 clones, 80% to 90% seen once. J is TRBJ2-3 and V is TRBV30, with D possibly TRBD2 on 5 matching bases. The clonotype originates from a woman aged 25-40 years who had been exposed to COVID-19. Source material: PBMCs or T cells enriched from blood (not recorded which). CDR3 protein: CAWSAGGTDTQYF. The DNA for the CDR3 is TGTGCCTGGTCGGCGGGCGGAACAGATACGCAGTATTTT.